This entry describes one T cell receptor (beta chain). J lost 0 bases, V lost 1 base, and 5 bases had no gene match. CDR1 is GTSNPN, CDR2 SVGIG, per germline (reference sequence). The CDR3 is 16 residues long. The sample originates from a study of blood T cell repertoires in COVID-19. At the level of the study: T cells, B-cell-depleted T cells, or PBMCs provided the cDNA or gDNA that served as material.

As processed by the authors: Estimates of nucleated cell counts were drawn from the amplification of reference gene primers. Here immunoSEQ multiplex PCR was the method, and the copy in TCRdb shows in-frame clones only, minus some. That table supplies the V and J calls and clone size; D and trimming were determined from the DNA. The sample lists about 270,000 clones; 86% were seen once. Specimen: peripheral blood. The sequence derives from a man aged 40-49 years with active or convalescent COVID-19. The rearrangement links TRBV30 to TRBJ2-1, with 8 bases identical to TRBD2. This CDR3 reads CAWSELAGSSYNEQFF. The CDR3, as DNA: TGTGCCTGGAGTGAGTTAGCGGGGAGCTCCTACAATGAGCAGTTCTTC.